This T cell receptor (beta chain) comes out of a study of control samples from healthy donors and cancer patients. Sequencing used immunoSEQ multiplex PCR; TCRdb keeps in-frame clones, though not all of them. The sample holds 150,000 or so clones; roughly 94% are singletons and the top ten take approximately 5.7%. The V gene lost 7 bases and the J gene lost 4 bases, with 17 bases spanning the gap. The length of the CDR3 is 15 residues. Germline V CDR1 and CDR2: MNHEY, SVGAGI. The sequencing sample was made of blood. V gene TRBV6-5 combines with J gene TRBJ1-5; possible D gene TRBD1, 5 bases. This sequence was found in a middle-aged man in good health. This CDR3 reads CASIQTDSRNQPQHF. The CDR3 DNA reads as TGTGCCAGCATTCAGACCGACAGTAGGAATCAGCCCCAGCATTTT.